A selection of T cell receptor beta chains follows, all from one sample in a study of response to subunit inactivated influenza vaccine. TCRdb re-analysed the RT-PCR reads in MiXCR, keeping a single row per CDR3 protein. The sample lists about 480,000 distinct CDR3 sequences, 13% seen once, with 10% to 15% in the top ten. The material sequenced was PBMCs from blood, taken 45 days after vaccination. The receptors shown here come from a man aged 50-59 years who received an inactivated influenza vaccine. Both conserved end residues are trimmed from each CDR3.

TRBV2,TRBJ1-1,ASSTDRGHHTEAF
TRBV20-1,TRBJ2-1,SAPRLAYNEQF
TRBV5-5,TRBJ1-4,ASSLDPGYNEKLF
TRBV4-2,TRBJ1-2,ASSLSGALNYGYT
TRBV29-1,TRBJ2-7,SVEGKDRGNPYEQY
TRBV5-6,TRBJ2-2,ARGPGLPSGEIYTGELF
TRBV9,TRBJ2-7,ASSVGYSSYEQY
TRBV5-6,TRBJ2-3,ASSWTSGGGRTDTQY
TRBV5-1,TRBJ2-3,ASSSGQNTDTQY
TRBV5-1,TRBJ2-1,ASSSGSGLASYNEQF
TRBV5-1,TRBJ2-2,ASSSDGVWSGGELF
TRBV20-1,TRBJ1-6,SATLIPGQGGSYNSPLH
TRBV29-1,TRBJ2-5,SVRVGETQY
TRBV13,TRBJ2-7,ASSMDQYEQY
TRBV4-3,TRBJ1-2,ASSQTGVGDGYT
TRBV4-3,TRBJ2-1,ASNQGRGIYNEQF
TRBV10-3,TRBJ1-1,AISAAGTGVTEAF
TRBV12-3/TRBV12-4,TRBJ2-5,ASSSLAGETQY
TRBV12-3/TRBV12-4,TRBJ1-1,ASSLRRGHRAF
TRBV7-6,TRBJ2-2,ASRSRANTGELF
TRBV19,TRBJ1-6,ASSMRPNSPLH
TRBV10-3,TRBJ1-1,AISPGQMNTEAF
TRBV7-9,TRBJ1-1,ASSHLGPSKAF
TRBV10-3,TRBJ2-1,AISEYGRRSYNEQF
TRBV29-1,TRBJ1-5,SVAGTGNQPQH
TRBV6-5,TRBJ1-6,ASSYSRDAARSYNSPLH
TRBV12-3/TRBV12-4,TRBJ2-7,ASSRKYEHY
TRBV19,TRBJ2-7,ASSIGVGGTYEQY
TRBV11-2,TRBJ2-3,ASSLGVGTSGRIRNTQY
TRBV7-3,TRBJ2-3,ASSLTVSGGGTDTQY
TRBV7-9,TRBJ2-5,ASSPTLGQETQY
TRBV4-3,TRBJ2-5,ASSQGWGQNQETQY
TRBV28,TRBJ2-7,ASSFGTGGWYEQY
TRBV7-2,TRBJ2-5,ASSGTGGTGGRETQY
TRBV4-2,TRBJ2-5,ASSQGGGNQETQY
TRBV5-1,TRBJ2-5,ASSVNDQTQY
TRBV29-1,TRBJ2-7,SVRGRATYEQY
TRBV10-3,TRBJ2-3,AAGGTGGTDTQY
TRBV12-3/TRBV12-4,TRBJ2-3,ASRLPGGLSTDTQY
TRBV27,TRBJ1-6,ASRGPTRPLH
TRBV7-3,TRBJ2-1,ASSLSDEGYNEQF
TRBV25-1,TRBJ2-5,ASSAEAGRETQY
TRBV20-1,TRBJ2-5,SARDLTSSVETQY
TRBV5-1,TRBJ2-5,ASSLFGREETQY
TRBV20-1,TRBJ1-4,SARETGGREKLF
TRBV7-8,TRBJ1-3,ASSRVPGSGNTIY
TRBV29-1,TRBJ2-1,SGRDDSYNEQF
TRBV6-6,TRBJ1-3,ASSVDRANTIY